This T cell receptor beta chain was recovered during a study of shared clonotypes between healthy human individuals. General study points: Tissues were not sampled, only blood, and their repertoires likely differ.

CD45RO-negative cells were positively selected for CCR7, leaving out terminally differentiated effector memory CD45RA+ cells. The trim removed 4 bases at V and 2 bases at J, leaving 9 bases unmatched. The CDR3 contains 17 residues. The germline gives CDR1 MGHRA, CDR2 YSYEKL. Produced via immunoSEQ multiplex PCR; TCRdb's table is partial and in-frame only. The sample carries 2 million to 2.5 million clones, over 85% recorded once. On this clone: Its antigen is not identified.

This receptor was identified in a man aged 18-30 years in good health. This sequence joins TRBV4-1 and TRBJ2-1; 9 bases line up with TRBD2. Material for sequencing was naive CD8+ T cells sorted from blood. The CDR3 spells CASSLGGREGPYNEQFF. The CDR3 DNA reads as TGCGCCAGCAGCCTAGGCGGGCGGGAGGGCCCCTACAATGAGCAGTTCTTC.